The clone carrying this T cell receptor beta chain has only a few counts. Its antigen is undetermined. This specimen comes from a study of beta chain features in type 1 diabetes. The CDR3 sequence is 15 residues long. The V gene's germline CDR1 is MDHEN and CDR2 SYDVKM. Trimming left V 10 bases short and J 0 bases short, with 15 bases between. Study observations and caveats: For Type 1 diabetes patients, all four CD4+ subsets carried TCRB CDR3s that were moderately but significantly shorter.

The authors took one heparinised blood draw, averaging approximately 110 mL, from each donor. The authors reverse transcribed all of the isolated RNA, so sequencing captured expressed TCRB transcripts. Here immunoSEQ multiplex PCR was the method, and the copy in TCRdb shows in-frame clones only, minus some. The profile shows some 350,000 clones, around 9.6% of them singletons. The clonotype comes from a man aged 25-45 years with type 1 diabetes. Sequencing input: central memory CD4+ T cells from blood. The chain uses TRBV28 and TRBJ2-2; TRBD2 is a possible D gene (6 bases). CDR3 DNA sequence: TGTGCCACCCCTAGGGGCGGGGCGAACACCGGGGAGCTGTTTTTT. This encodes CATPRGGANTGELFF.